This T cell receptor beta chain stems from a study of cytomegalovirus exposure and HLA in healthy donors. The CDR3 sequence is 15 residues long. V was pared by 0 bases and J by 1 base, with 9 bases between. Germline CDR1 is SGHVS and CDR2 is FNYEAQ. 13 Jbeta primers and 60 Vbeta primers were used for the PCR. Only in-frame clones appear in the TCRdb table, and some are missing; sequencing was by immunoSEQ multiplex PCR. This table lists 60,000 to 80,000 clones. This receptor was identified in a man aged 35 to 55 in good health and CMV-seronegative. The V call is TRBV7-6, the J call TRBJ1-1; D gene unclear. Input material: PBMCs. The CDR3 bases are TGTGCCAGCAGCTTAGCGGGCGAAAGGAACACTGAAGCTTTCTTT. As protein: CASSLAGERNTEAFF.